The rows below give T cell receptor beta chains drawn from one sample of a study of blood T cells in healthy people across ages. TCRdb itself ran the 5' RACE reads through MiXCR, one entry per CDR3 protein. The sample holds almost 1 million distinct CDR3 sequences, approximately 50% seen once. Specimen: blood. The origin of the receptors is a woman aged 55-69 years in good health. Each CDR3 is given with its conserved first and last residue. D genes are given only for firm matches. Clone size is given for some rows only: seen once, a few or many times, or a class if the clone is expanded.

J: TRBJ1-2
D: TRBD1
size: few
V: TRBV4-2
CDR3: CASSQPGGHLSYGYTF
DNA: TGTGCCAGCAGCCAACCAGGGGGACATCTTTCATATGGCTACACCTTC

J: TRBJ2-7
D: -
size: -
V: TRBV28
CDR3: CASSLDGSAYEQYF
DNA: TGTGCCAGCAGTTTGGACGGGAGCGCCTACGAGCAGTACTTC

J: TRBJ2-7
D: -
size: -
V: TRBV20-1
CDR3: CSARAQDRAPSYEQYF
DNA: TGCAGTGCTAGAGCCCAGGACCGCGCTCCTTCCTACGAGCAGTACTTC

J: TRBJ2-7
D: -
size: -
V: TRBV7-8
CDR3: CASSFDPTYEQYF
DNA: TGTGCCAGCAGCTTCGACCCAACCTACGAGCAGTACTTC

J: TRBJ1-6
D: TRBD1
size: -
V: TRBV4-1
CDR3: CASSQIWTGKSPLHF
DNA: TGCGCCAGCAGCCAAATATGGACAGGGAAGTCACCCCTCCACTTT

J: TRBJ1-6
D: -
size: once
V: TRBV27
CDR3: CAGSLQAGNSPLHF
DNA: TGTGCCGGCAGTTTACAGGCGGGAAATTCACCCCTCCACTTT

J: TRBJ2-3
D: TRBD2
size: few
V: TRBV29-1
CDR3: CSVPGLGSDTQYF
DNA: TGCAGCGTACCGGGACTAGGATCGGATACGCAGTATTTT

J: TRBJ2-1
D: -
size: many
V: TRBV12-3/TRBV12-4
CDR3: CASSPQSEQFF
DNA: TGTGCCAGCAGTCCCCAAAGCGAGCAGTTCTTC

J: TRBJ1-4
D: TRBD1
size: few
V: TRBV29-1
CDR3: CSARTGAQGPFF
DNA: TGCAGCGCCCGGACAGGAGCACAAGGCCCGTTTTTT

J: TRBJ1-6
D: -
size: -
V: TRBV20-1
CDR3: CSARDKRGPNSPLHF
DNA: TGCAGTGCTAGAGATAAGAGGGGCCCTAATTCACCCCTCCACTTT

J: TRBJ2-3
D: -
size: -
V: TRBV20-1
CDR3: CSAAGTLADTQYF
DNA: TGCAGTGCTGCCGGGACCTTGGCAGATACGCAGTATTTT

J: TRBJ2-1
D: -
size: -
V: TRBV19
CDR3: CASSFLSVNEQFF
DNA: TGTGCCAGTAGTTTTCTTAGCGTGAATGAGCAGTTCTTC

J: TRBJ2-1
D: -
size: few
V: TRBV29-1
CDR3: CSVLPATYNEQFF
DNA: TGCAGCGTTCTGCCTGCTACGTACAATGAGCAGTTCTTC

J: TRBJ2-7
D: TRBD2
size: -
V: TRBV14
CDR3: CASSRSGTSGSSEQYF
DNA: TGTGCCAGCAGCCGCTCCGGGACTAGCGGGAGTAGCGAGCAGTACTTC

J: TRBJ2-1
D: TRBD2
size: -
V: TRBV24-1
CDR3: CATSDSTSGRYNEQFF
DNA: TGTGCCACCAGTGATTCGACTAGCGGGAGGTATAATGAGCAGTTCTTC

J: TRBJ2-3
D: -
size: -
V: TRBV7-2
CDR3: CANSLASRPTDTQYF
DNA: TGTGCCAACAGCTTAGCTTCGAGGCCCACAGATACGCAGTATTTT

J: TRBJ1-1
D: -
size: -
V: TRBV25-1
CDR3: CASSDVRTFF
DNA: TGTGCCAGCAGTGATGTAAGGACTTTCTTT

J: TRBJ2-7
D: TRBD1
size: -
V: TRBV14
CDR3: CASSQERWGRGTYEQYF
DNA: TGTGCCAGCAGCCAAGAGAGGTGGGGCAGGGGGACCTACGAGCAGTACTTC

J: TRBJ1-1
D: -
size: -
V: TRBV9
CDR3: CASSVGDTNTEAFF
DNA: TGTGCCAGCAGCGTCGGAGACACGAACACTGAAGCTTTCTTT

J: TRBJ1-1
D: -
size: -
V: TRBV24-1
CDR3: CATSDAQVPGIAFF
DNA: TGTGCCACCAGTGATGCACAGGTTCCGGGAATAGCTTTCTTT

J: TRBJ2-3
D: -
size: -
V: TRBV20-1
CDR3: CSAQWRGQSTDTQYF
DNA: TGCAGTGCCCAATGGCGAGGACAGTCAACAGATACGCAGTATTTT

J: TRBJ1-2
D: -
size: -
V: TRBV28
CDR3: CASRQLSGDGYTF
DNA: TGTGCCAGCAGACAACTGTCGGGGGATGGCTACACCTTC

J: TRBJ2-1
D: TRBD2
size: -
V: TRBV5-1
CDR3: CASSLTSGSRAPEQFF
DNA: TGCGCCAGCAGCTTGACTAGCGGTTCACGGGCACCTGAGCAGTTCTTC

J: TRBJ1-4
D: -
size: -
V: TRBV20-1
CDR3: CSARPIGTGSNEKLFF
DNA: TGCAGTGCTAGACCGATCGGCACAGGGTCTAATGAAAAACTGTTTTTT

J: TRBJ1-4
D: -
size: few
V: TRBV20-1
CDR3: CSARGRTAGGTNEKLFF
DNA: TGCAGTGCTAGAGGGCGGACAGCGGGAGGCACTAATGAAAAACTGTTTTTT

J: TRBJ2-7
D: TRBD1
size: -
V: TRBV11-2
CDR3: CASSPIGTGLPYEQYF
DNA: TGTGCCAGCAGCCCAATCGGGACAGGGTTGCCCTACGAGCAGTACTTC

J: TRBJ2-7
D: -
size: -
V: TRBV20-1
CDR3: CSARGNDEQYF
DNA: TGCAGTGCTAGAGGGAACGACGAGCAGTACTTC

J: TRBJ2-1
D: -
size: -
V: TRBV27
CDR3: CAGSLGGYNEQFF
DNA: TGTGCCGGCAGTTTAGGTGGTTACAATGAGCAGTTCTTC